Listed below are T cell receptor beta chains from one sample, sequenced in a study of multiple sclerosis patients with progressive multifocal leukoencephalopathy. Clones were sequenced by immunoSEQ multiplex PCR, and TCRdb holds only the in-frame ones, with some missing. The sample holds some 31,000 clones; around nine tenths are singletons and the top ten take 1.5%. The sequenced sample was PBMCs, obtained from a patient treated with natalizumab. These TCRs come from a human donor with multiple sclerosis. The CDR3 runs from the conserved cysteine through the conserved F or W. D genes are given only for firm matches. Clone size is given for some rows only: seen once, a few or many times, or a class if the clone is expanded.

clone_size,d_call,v_call,j_call,cdr3_aa,cdr3_nt
.,.,TRBV28,TRBJ2-7,CASSLSTYEQYF,TGTGCCAGCAGTTTGTCGACCTACGAGCAGTACTTC
.,.,TRBV6-1,TRBJ1-3,CASSLGQISGNTIYF,TGTGCCAGCAGTCTCGGACAGATCTCTGGAAACACCATATATTTT
.,.,TRBV9,TRBJ2-7,CASSATGLQGLNEQYF,TGTGCCAGCAGCGCGACCGGCCTCCAAGGGCTAAACGAGCAGTACTTC
.,.,TRBV7-2,TRBJ2-7,CASSLNVQSYEQYF,TGTGCCAGCAGCCTCAACGTGCAGTCCTACGAGCAGTACTTC
.,TRBD1,TRBV9,TRBJ2-2,CASPPQGQGDTGELFF,TGTGCCAGCCCCCCGCAGGGACAGGGGGACACCGGGGAGCTGTTTTTT
.,.,TRBV27,TRBJ2-2,CASSFGGTGELFF,TGTGCCAGCAGTTTTGGGGGAACCGGGGAGCTGTTTTTT
.,TRBD2,TRBV9,TRBJ2-7,CASTAGELTSFYEQYF,TGTGCCAGCACCGCGGGGGAATTAACGTCCTTCTACGAGCAGTACTTC
.,TRBD2,TRBV2,TRBJ2-3,CASSETERDREIADTQYF,TGTGCCAGCAGTGAAACCGAGCGGGACCGTGAAATTGCAGATACGCAGTATTTT
.,TRBD1,TRBV27,TRBJ1-5,CASSPTTARQGLNQPQHF,TGTGCCAGCAGTCCCACAACCGCCAGACAGGGCCTCAATCAGCCCCAGCATTTT
.,.,TRBV9,TRBJ2-2,CASSGSLARSNTGELFF,TGTGCCAGCAGCGGCTCACTAGCACGCTCGAACACCGGGGAGCTGTTTTTT
.,TRBD2,TRBV7-9,TRBJ2-1,CASSFPGGLREQFF,TGTGCCAGCAGCTTCCCGGGAGGGCTTCGTGAGCAGTTCTTC
.,TRBD2,TRBV6-1,TRBJ2-5,CASRTAGGEQYF,TGTGCCAGCAGGACCGCTGGGGGGGAGCAGTACTTC
once,TRBD2,TRBV7-9,TRBJ2-1,CASSTTGTSGRRDEQFF,TGTGCCAGCAGCACCACCGGGACTAGCGGGAGGAGGGATGAGCAGTTCTTC
.,TRBD1,TRBV2,TRBJ2-5,CASSYQGASETQYF,TGTGCCAGCAGTTATCAGGGGGCTTCAGAGACCCAGTACTTC
.,TRBD1,TRBV19,TRBJ2-3,CASSRTGADTQYF,TGTGCCAGTAGTAGGACAGGGGCAGATACGCAGTATTTT
.,TRBD1,TRBV4-3,TRBJ1-2,CASSQGLTGNYGYTF,TGCGCCAGCAGCCAAGGCCTGACAGGGAACTATGGCTACACCTTC
once,TRBD1,TRBV18,TRBJ1-1,CASSPWPDRGQNTEAFF,TGTGCCAGCTCACCATGGCCCGACAGGGGGCAGAACACTGAAGCTTTCTTT
.,.,TRBV15,TRBJ2-2,CATIPGSANTGELFF,TGTGCCACCATCCCGGGGTCGGCGAACACCGGGGAGCTGTTTTTT
.,.,TRBV29-1,TRBJ2-1,CSVITSSGDNEQFF,TGCAGCGTGATTACATCATCAGGGGACAATGAGCAGTTCTTC
.,TRBD2,TRBV27,TRBJ2-2,CASSFRRTSGRENTGELFF,TGTGCCAGCAGTTTTCGGCGGACTAGCGGGAGGGAGAACACCGGGGAGCTGTTTTTT
.,.,TRBV28,TRBJ1-2,CASSLLQGPNYGYTF,TGTGCCAGCAGTTTATTGCAGGGGCCTAACTATGGCTACACCTTC
.,TRBD1,TRBV2,TRBJ1-3,CASTGQISGNTIYF,TGTGCCAGCACGGGACAGATCTCTGGAAACACCATATATTTT
.,TRBD1,TRBV7-2,TRBJ2-7,CASSFIRGPHEQYF,TGTGCCAGCAGCTTTATCAGGGGGCCCCACGAGCAGTACTTC
.,TRBD2,TRBV4-3,TRBJ2-1,CASSTGTSGNEQFF,TGCGCCAGCAGTACCGGGACTAGTGGCAATGAGCAGTTCTTC
.,.,TRBV11-3,TRBJ2-5,CASSPNPRETQYF,TGTGCCAGCAGCCCGAATCCTAGGGAGACCCAGTACTTC
.,.,TRBV4-3,TRBJ1-2,CASSQDLVGGKRGGYTF,TGCGCCAGCAGCCAAGATCTAGTCGGAGGGAAGCGGGGAGGCTACACCTTC
.,TRBD2,TRBV6-1,TRBJ2-7,CASKRDSPVYEQYF,TGTGCCAGCAAGCGGGACTCCCCAGTATACGAGCAGTACTTC